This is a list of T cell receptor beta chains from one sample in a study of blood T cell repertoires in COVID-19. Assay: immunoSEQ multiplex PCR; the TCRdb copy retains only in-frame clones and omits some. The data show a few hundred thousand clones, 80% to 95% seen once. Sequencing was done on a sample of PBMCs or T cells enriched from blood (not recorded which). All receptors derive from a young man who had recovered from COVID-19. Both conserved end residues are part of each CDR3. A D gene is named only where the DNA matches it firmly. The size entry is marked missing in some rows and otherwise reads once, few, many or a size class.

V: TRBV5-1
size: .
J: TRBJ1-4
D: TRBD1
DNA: TGCGCCAGCAGCGCGGGACAGGGAGGTTCTGAAAAACTGTTTTTT
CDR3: CASSAGQGGSEKLFF

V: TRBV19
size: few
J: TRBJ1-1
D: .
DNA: TGTGCCAGCAGAAACACTGAAGCTTTCTTT
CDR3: CASRNTEAFF

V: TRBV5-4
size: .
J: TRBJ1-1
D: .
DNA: TGTGCCAGCAGCTTGGGGGGCCCCAGCACTGAAGCTTTCTTT
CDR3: CASSLGGPSTEAFF

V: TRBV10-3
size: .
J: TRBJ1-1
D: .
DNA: TGTGCCATCAGGGAAGGGGAGGAACAGAACACTGAAGCTTTCTTT
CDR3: CAIREGEEQNTEAFF

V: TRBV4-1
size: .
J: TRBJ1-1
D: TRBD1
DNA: TGCGCCAGCAGCCAAGGGGACAGGACTATGAACACTGAAGCTTTCTTT
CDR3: CASSQGDRTMNTEAFF

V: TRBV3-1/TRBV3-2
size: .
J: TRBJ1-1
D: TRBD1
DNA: TGTGCCAGCAGCGAGGGGACAGGGTACACTGAAGCTTTCTTT
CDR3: CASSEGTGYTEAFF

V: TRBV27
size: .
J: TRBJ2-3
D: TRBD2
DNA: TGTGCCAGCAGTTTAAACGTCTTAGGGACTAGCGGGGGGGTGCGGGGACGCACGCAGTATTTT
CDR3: CASSLNVLGTSGGVRGRTQYF

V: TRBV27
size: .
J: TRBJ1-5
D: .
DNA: TGTGCCAGCGCACCGATCAGGGTCGGCAATCAGCCCCAGCATTTT
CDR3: CASAPIRVGNQPQHF

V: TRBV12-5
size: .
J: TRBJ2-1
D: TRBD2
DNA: TGTGCTAGTGGTTTGGGTCCAAAGGAGGGCCTAGCGGGAGGGGCCCCAAACAATGAGCAGTTCTTC
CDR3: CASGLGPKEGLAGGAPNNEQFF

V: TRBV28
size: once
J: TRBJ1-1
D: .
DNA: TGTGCCAGCAACGACAGGTTCGAAGCTTTCTTT
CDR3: CASNDRFEAFF

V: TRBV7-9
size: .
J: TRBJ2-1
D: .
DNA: TGTGCCAGCAGCTTACGGGAAAGTATCTATGAGCAGTTCTTC
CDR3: CASSLRESIYEQFF

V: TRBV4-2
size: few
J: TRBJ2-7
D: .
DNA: TGTGCCAGCAGCCAAGATCGCCGGGACTACGAGCAGTACTTC
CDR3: CASSQDRRDYEQYF

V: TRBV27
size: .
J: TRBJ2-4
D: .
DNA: TGTGCCAGCAGTTTGGGGAGGAGGAACATTCAGTACTTC
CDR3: CASSLGRRNIQYF

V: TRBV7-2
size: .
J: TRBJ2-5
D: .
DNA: TGTGCCAGCAGCCGCGAAGAGAGCGTCCAAGAGACCCAGTACTTC
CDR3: CASSREESVQETQYF

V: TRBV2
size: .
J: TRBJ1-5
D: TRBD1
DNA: TGTGCCAGCAGTGAAAGGGGGCGGAGTCACAATCAGCCCCAGCATTTT
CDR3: CASSERGRSHNQPQHF

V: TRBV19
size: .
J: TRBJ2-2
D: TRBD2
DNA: TGTGCCAGTAGTATTACTAGCGGGAGGGCCCTCGGCGGGGAGCTGTTTTTT
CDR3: CASSITSGRALGGELFF

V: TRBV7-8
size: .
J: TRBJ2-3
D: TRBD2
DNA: TGTGCCAGCAGCTCCCTCCCCTCTCTAGCGGGGAGCACAGATACGCAGTATTTT
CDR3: CASSSLPSLAGSTDTQYF

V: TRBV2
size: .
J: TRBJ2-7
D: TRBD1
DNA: TGTGCCAGCAGTGATCCGACTCAGGGGGCGGCCTCCTACGAGCAGTACTTC
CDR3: CASSDPTQGAASYEQYF

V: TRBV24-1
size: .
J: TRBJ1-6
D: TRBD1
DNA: TGTGCCACCAGTGTATCCCTGGCCACGGGGGACAGTGGCTTTCCCCTCCACTTT
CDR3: CATSVSLATGDSGFPLHF

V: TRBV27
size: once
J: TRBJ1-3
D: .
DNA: TGTGCCAGCAGTCCCTCCGGGACAATACTCTCTGGAAACACCATATATTTT
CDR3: CASSPSGTILSGNTIYF

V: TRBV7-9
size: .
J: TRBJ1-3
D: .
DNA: TGTGCCAGCAGCTCCCCAGGGTCAGGAAACACCATATATTTT
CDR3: CASSSPGSGNTIYF

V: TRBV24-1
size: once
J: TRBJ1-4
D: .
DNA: TGTGCCACCAGTGATCGCGACAGATTCCAAGAAAAACTGTTTTTT
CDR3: CATSDRDRFQEKLFF

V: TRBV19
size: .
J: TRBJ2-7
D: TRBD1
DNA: TGTGCCAGTAGACCACAGGGGAGCTCCTACGAGCAGTACTTC
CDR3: CASRPQGSSYEQYF

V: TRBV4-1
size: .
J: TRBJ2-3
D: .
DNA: TGCGCCAGCAGCTTATCAAGATTAGCCACAGATACGCAGTATTTT
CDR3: CASSLSRLATDTQYF

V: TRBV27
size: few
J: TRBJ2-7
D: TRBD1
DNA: TGTGCCAGCTCCCCGGAAGGGGGCGGAGAGCAGTACTTC
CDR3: CASSPEGGGEQYF

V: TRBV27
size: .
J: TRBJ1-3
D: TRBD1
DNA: TGTGCCAGCAGTCCACGGACAGGGCCTGGAAACACCATATATTTT
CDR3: CASSPRTGPGNTIYF

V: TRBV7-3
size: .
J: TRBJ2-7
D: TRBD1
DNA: TGTGCCAGCAGCCCCAGGGGGTCCTACGAGCAGTACTTC
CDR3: CASSPRGSYEQYF

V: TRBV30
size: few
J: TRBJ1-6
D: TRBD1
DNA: TGTGCCTGGAACAGAGGGGGGACAGGGAGTTCACCCCTCCACTTT
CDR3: CAWNRGGTGSSPLHF

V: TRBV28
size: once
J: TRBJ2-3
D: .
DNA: TGTGCCAGCAGTTCACCCAGGGGTAGCACAGATACGCAGTATTTT
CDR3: CASSSPRGSTDTQYF

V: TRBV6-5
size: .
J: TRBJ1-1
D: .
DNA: TGTGCCAGCAGACCTAACAGAATACGGAACACTGAAGCTTTCTTT
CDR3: CASRPNRIRNTEAFF

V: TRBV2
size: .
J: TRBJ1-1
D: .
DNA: TGTGCCAGCAGGAAGGGGGATACTGAAGCTTTCTTT
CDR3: CASRKGDTEAFF

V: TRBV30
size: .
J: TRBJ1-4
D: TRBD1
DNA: TGTGCCTGGAGTGACATTGCCAGGGGGCGGGTTGAAAAACTGTTTTTT
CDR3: CAWSDIARGRVEKLFF

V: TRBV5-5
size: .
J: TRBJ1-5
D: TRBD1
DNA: TGTGCCAGCCTCAGGGACAGGGGCAATCAGCCCCAGCATTTT
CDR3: CASLRDRGNQPQHF

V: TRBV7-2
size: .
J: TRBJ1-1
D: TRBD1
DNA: TGTGCCAGCAGTGACAGGGGGCTGGCCACTGAAGCTTTCTTT
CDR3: CASSDRGLATEAFF

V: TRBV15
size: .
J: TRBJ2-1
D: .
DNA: TGTGCCACCAGCAGAGATCCGACTAGTCGTGAGCAGTTCTTC
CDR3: CATSRDPTSREQFF

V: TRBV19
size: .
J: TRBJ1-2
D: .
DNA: TGTGCCAGTAGTATCGTCAGTCGAAAAGGCTACACCTTC
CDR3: CASSIVSRKGYTF

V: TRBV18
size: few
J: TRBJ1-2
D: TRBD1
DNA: TGTGCCAGCTCACCGGACAGGGACTATGGCTACACCTTC
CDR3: CASSPDRDYGYTF

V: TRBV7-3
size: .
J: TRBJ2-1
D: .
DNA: TGTGCCAGCAGCTCCGTCCCCGGGACACCCCAGTTCTTC
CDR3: CASSSVPGTPQFF

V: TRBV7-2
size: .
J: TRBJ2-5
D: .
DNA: TGTGCCAGCGGGGGACCGGGAGCCCAGTACTTC
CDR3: CASGGPGAQYF

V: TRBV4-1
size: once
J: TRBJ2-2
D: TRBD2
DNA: TGCGCCAGCAGCCCGCTCTCTGGCGGGAGTGGCGGGGAGCTGTTTTTT
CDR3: CASSPLSGGSGGELFF

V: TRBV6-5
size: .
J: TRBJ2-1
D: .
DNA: TGTGCCAGCAGGGGGGCCAATGAGCAGTTCTTC
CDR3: CASRGANEQFF

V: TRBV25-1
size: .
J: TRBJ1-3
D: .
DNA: TGTGCCAGCAGTGACCCGCAGGAGCGGCCAAGAAACACCATATATTTT
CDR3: CASSDPQERPRNTIYF

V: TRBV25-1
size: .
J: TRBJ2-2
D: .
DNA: TGTGCCAGCTCCCTGGGCACAGCCACCGGGGAGCTGTTTTTT
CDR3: CASSLGTATGELFF

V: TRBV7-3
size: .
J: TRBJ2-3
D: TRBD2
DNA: TGTGCCAGCAGCTTGGCCGGGAGGGGATCAGATACGCAGTATTTT
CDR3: CASSLAGRGSDTQYF

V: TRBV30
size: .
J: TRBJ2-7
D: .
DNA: TGTGCCTGGAATGGGGAGGCCTACGAGCAGTACTTC
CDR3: CAWNGEAYEQYF

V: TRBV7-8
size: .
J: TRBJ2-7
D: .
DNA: TGTGCCAGCAGCTTCCTCGGTCGCGACTACGAGCAGTACTTC
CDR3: CASSFLGRDYEQYF

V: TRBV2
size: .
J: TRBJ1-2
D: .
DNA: TGTGCCAGCTCCCCTACAGCTAACTATGGCTACACCTTC
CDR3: CASSPTANYGYTF

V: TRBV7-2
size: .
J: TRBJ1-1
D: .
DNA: TGTGCCAGCAGCTCCCAGGGAGGCACTGAAGCTTTCTTT
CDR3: CASSSQGGTEAFF

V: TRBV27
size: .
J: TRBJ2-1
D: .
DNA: TGTGCCAGCAGTCAGGGTAATGTGTCCTACAATGAGCAGTTCTTC
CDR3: CASSQGNVSYNEQFF

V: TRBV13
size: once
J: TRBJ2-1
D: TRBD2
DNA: TGTGCCAGCAGCTCCCATACAGGACTAGCGGGAGCCTATAGTTCGTTCTTC
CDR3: CASSSHTGLAGAYSSFF

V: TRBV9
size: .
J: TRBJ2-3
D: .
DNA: TGTGCCAGCAGCCAACGGGGGAGTCGCACAGATACGCAGTATTTT
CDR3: CASSQRGSRTDTQYF

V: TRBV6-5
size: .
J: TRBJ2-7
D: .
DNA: TGTGCCAGCAGGATCACGGGACAAACTTTCGAGCAGTACTTC
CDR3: CASRITGQTFEQYF

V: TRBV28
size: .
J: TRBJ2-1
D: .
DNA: TGTGCCAGCAGAGGAAGTACAGGACACTACAATGAGCAGTTCTTC
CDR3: CASRGSTGHYNEQFF